This TCR beta chain was found in a study of T-cell reconstitution after alpha-beta-depleted transplantation in children. Study-wide findings and caveats: Where alpha-beta T cells came from about two months after transplant was reportedly several hundred expanded graft clones.

This clonotype came up many times. Its antigen is unknown. Unmatched junction bases numbered 12, after V lost 0 bases and J lost 8 bases. The V gene's germline CDR1 is SGHDT and CDR2 YYEEEE. This CDR3 comprises 17 residues. Researchers prepared the TCRbeta library using unique molecular identifiers, the study reports. TCRdb called the PCR reads again in MiXCR, with one record for every CDR3 protein. The repertoire has around 670,000 distinct CDR3 sequences, less than 15% of them found once; the top ten carry 0.75% to 0.85%. This sequence joins TRBV5-6 and TRBJ2-1; 9 bases align to TRBD2. The sample in question was PBMCs, obtained before TCRalphabeta/CD19-depleted stem cell transplant. The clonotype originates from a girl aged 2 to 9 with congenital amegakaryocytic thrombocytopenia, due to receive a stem cell transplant. The chain's CDR3 is CASSLEGLAGIIDEQFF. For the CDR3, the DNA is TGTGCCAGCAGCTTGGAAGGGCTAGCGGGAATCATCGATGAGCAGTTCTTC.